Shown below are 22 T cell receptor beta chains from a single sample sequenced in a study of post-analysis software for immune sequencing data. Study-wide findings and caveats: Five TRBV segments, including TRBV5-6, TRBV5-1 and TRBV20-1, were more frequent in patients than controls.

Presence of unique molecular identifiers characterized the TCR beta cDNA libraries. One entry per CDR3 protein results from TCRdb running MiXCR on the PCR reads. In the table there are about 800,000 distinct CDR3 sequences, 25% to 30% of which are singletons. These receptors have no identified antigens. Sequenced sample: blood. These receptors were taken from a girl aged 5-17 years with multiple sclerosis.

This clonotype has ten or more counts. V gene TRBV20-1 combines with J gene TRBJ2-1; possibly TRBD2 for D (5 bases). CDR1 is DFQATT and CDR2 is SNEGSKA in the germline V gene (reference sequence). This CDR3 contains 13 residues. V was shortened by 3 bases and J by 9 bases, with 15 bases between the two germline ends. CDR3 DNA sequence: TGCAGTGCTAGGGTGGGAGCCGACCGTGAGCAGTTCTTC. This codes for CSARVGADREQFF.

This clonotype was counted between two and nine times. This chain uses TRBV10-3 with TRBJ2-3; 8 positions match TRBD1. Losses at the gene ends were 11 bases for V and 5 bases for J; bases not matched to a gene: 9. The length of the CDR3 is 13 residues. Germline V gene sequence: CDR1 ENHRY, CDR2 SYGVKD. The DNA for the CDR3 is TGTGCCTCCCGGGACAGGTCGAAAGATACGCAGTATTTT. Its protein is CASRDRSKDTQYF.

V gene TRBV4-1 combines with J gene TRBJ2-1, with D possibly matching TRBD2 (5 bases). CDR3 size: 14 residues. V shed 3 bases and J shed 11 bases, with 17 bases lying between them. Looked up from germline, CDR1 is MGHRA and CDR2 is YSYEKL. CDR3: CASSHEEASPKQFF. CDR3 DNA sequence: TGCGCCAGCAGCCACGAAGAGGCTAGCCCCAAGCAGTTCTTC.

The chain carries TRBV7-9 and TRBJ2-5; D is undetermined. Germline CDR1 reads SEHNR; CDR2 reads FQNEAQ (reference sequence). This CDR3 has 12 amino acids. With 8 bases removed from V and 3 bases from J, the gap between germline ends came to 10 bases. CDR3 loop: CASGWPEETQYF. In DNA form, the CDR3 reads TGTGCCAGCGGCTGGCCGGAAGAGACCCAGTACTTC.

This chain uses TRBV20-1 with TRBJ2-5; tentative D call: TRBD2 (6 bases). The CDR3 covers 15 residues. V shed 8 bases and J shed 2 bases, with 21 bases lying between them. Germline lookup yields CDR1 DFQATT and CDR2 SNEGSKA (reference sequence). The DNA of the CDR3 is TGCAGTACGTGGGCTGGCGGGACTGGACAAGAGACCCAGTACTTC. It encodes CSTWAGGTGQETQYF.

The genes are TRBV6-5 and TRBJ2-1; D not resolved. The germline CDR1 and CDR2 sequences are MNHEY and SVGAGI. The V end was cut by 0 bases, the J end by 2 bases, with 11 bases between. The CDR3 has 16 residues. The CDR3: CASSYSFQDPYNEQFF. CDR3 coding DNA: TGTGCCAGCAGTTACTCGTTTCAGGATCCCTACAATGAGCAGTTCTTC.

The rearrangement links TRBV7-9 to TRBJ2-1; 7 nucleotides agree with TRBD2. The trim removed 4 bases at V and 10 bases at J, leaving 10 bases unmatched. Germline lookup yields CDR1 SEHNR and CDR2 FQNEAQ (reference sequence). CDR3 length: 14 residues. CDR3 DNA: TGTGCCAGCAGCTCAGGACTAGGACTGGGGGAGCAGTTCTTC. Residues: CASSSGLGLGEQFF.

V gene TRBV29-1 combines with J gene TRBJ1-2; weak D call: TRBD1 (5 bases). V shed 5 bases and J shed 7 bases, with 14 bases lying between them. CDR3 length: 12 amino acids. Germline lookup yields CDR1 SQVTM and CDR2 ANQGSEA. For the CDR3, the DNA is TGCAGCGTTAATCAGAGGGACTGTGGCTACACCTTC. Translation gives CSVNQRDCGYTF.

The V and J genes are TRBV7-9 and TRBJ1-4; D is perhaps TRBD1 (6 bases). Per the germline V gene, CDR1 is SEHNR and CDR2 is FQNEAQ (reference sequence). The CDR3 spans 17 residues. V lost 5 bases to trimming and J lost 3 bases, with 19 bases between them. The CDR3 DNA is TGTGCCAGCAGCCAGTGGTGGGTGACAGGCCCTAATGAAAAACTGTTTTTT. It codes for CASSQWWVTGPNEKLFF.

The chain couples TRBV7-9 to TRBJ2-4, with 7 bases lining up with TRBD1. Germline CDR1 is SEHNR and CDR2 is FQNEAQ (reference sequence). The CDR3 totals 16 residues. The junction had 9 bases not matched to a gene; V was cut back by 5 bases and J by 2 bases. The DNA of the CDR3 is TGTGCCAGCAGCCCGGGCCCGACAGGGTCCAAAAACATTCAGTACTTC. This sequence encodes CASSPGPTGSKNIQYF.

This chain joins TRBV5-6 and TRBJ1-1; TRBD1 matches 7 bases. V was pared by 4 bases and J by 3 bases, with 9 bases of the junction left unmatched. The CDR3 length is 15 residues. CDR1 SGHDT and CDR2 YYEEEE come from the germline V gene. In DNA form, the CDR3 reads TGTGCCAGCAGCGAAATAGGGGGCTTGGACACTGAAGCTTTCTTT. It codes for CASSEIGGLDTEAFF.

The CDR3 DNA is TGTGCCAGCAAGGTCGGGGGGGAGTACAATGAGCAGTTCTTC. It yields the protein CASKVGGEYNEQFF. The rearrangement joins TRBV28 to TRBJ2-1; 8 bases line up with TRBD2. The V segment lost 7 bases and the J segment 4 bases; nucleotides outside the gene matches: 6. Germline CDR1 MDHEN, CDR2 SYDVKM. This CDR3 spans 14 amino acids. Supplemented by reference TRBV28 and TRBJ2-1, the full variable domain reads DVKVTQSSRYLVKRTGEKVFLECVQDMDHENMFWYRQDPGLGLRLIYFSYDVKMKEKGDIPEGYSVSREKKERFSLILESASTNQTSMYLCASKVGGEYNEQFFGPGTRLTVL.

The chain has TRBV20-1 and TRBJ1-2; D unresolved. Germline-derived CDR1 and CDR2 are DFQATT and SNEGSKA (reference sequence). V dropped 0 bases and J dropped 5 bases, with 19 bases sitting between them. The CDR3 is made up of 16 amino acids. CDR3 bases: TGCAGTGCTAGAGATCCCGCATCCTCGGCCAAGTATGGCTACACCTTC. Amino acid sequence: CSARDPASSAKYGYTF.

This chain links TRBV20-1 with TRBJ2-3; D possibly matches TRBD1 or TRBD2 (6 bases each). The V gene's germline CDR1 is DFQATT and CDR2 SNEGSKA (reference sequence). Trimming took 5 bases from V and 6 from J, leaving 15 bases between them. There are 13 residues in the CDR3. For the CDR3, the DNA is TGCAGTGCTGACCCTCTAGGGGGGGATACGCAGTATTTT. As protein: CSADPLGGDTQYF.

This CDR3 is CASSQLTSGKYTGELFF. CDR3 nucleotides: TGCGCCAGCAGCCAGCTGACTAGCGGGAAATACACCGGGGAGCTGTTTTTT. The rearrangement uses TRBV4-3 and TRBJ2-2; TRBD2 matches 11 bases. The V and J ends lost 3 bases and 3 bases, in that order; junction bases with no gene match: 6. The germline CDR1 and CDR2 sequences are LGHNA and YSLEER. The CDR3 consists of 17 residues.

This clonotype has a handful of counts. The chain carries TRBV29-1 and TRBJ1-2; D is perhaps TRBD1 (5 bases). The CDR3 has 13 residues. V lost 1 base, J lost 5 bases, and 11 bases lay in between. CDR1 and CDR2 from the germline V gene are SQVTM and ANQGSEA. In DNA, the CDR3 is TGCAGCGTTGAAGGAGGACAAGCTTATGGCTACACCTTC. Translation gives CSVEGGQAYGYTF.

This clonotype was observed at least ten times. The chain couples TRBV10-3 to TRBJ2-7; 9 bases line up with TRBD1. This CDR3 spans 13 amino acids. Germline V CDR1 and CDR2: ENHRY, SYGVKD. Trimming took 8 bases from V and 5 from J; bases not matched to a gene: 7. This CDR3 reads CAISGTGSNEQYF. CDR3 coding DNA: TGTGCCATCTCGGGGACAGGGAGCAACGAGCAGTACTTC.

The rearrangement uses TRBV6-5 and TRBJ1-2; the D is unclear. The CDR3 spans 13 residues. Germline V gene lookup returns CDR1 MNHEY and CDR2 SVGAGI. V dropped 6 bases and J dropped 13 bases, with 21 bases sitting between them. CDR3 loop: CASSRSLGELGTF. The CDR3 DNA is TGTGCCAGCAGCCGATCCCTCGGAGAGTTAGGCACCTTC.

The V call is TRBV7-2, the J call TRBJ2-3; TRBD2 matches 8 bases. V shed 4 bases, J shed 7 bases, and the junction held 25 bases outside the gene matches. The CDR3 contains 20 residues. Germline CDR1 reads SGHTA; CDR2 reads FQGNSA. CDR3 in amino acids: CASSSYGGEHTRGASNTQYF. CDR3 bases: TGTGCCAGCAGCTCCTACGGGGGGGAACATACTCGGGGCGCGTCAAATACGCAGTATTTT.

The rearrangement joins TRBV7-9 to TRBJ2-5; D unresolved. The DNA end favors TRBJ2-7, so the J call may be wrong. CDR1 is SEHNR, CDR2 FQNEAQ, per germline (reference sequence). The CDR3 consists of 12 residues. In DNA, the CDR3 is TGTGCCAGCAGCTCGAGGCAAGGCGAGCAGTACTTC. Encoded protein: CASSSRQGEQYF.

The rearrangement uses TRBV27 and TRBJ2-5, with a weak D call TRBD2 (5 bases). The J call may be incorrect, as the DNA end agrees better with TRBJ2-7. Germline V CDR1 and CDR2: MNHEY, SMNVEV (reference sequence). This CDR3 comprises 13 residues. The CDR3 DNA reads TGTGCCAGCAGTTATGGGCTAGCCGGCGAGCAGTACTTC. Its translation is CASSYGLAGEQYF.

The chain recombines TRBV15 with TRBJ2-5; D is tentatively TRBD1 or TRBD2 (5 bases each). The CDR3 contains 15 residues. V was trimmed by 0 bases and J by 7 bases, leaving 15 bases between them. The germline V gene encodes CDR1 LNHNV and CDR2 YYDKDF (reference sequence). The CDR3 DNA is TGTGCCACCAGCAGAGAGAGGGGCGGCTTGGGGACCCAGTACTTC. Translating gives CATSRERGGLGTQYF.